What follows is one T cell receptor (beta chain) and its context. Losses at the gene ends were 5 bases for V and 5 bases for J; bases not matched to a gene: 11. The CDR3 consists of 15 residues. CDR1 SEHNR and CDR2 FQNEAQ come from the germline V gene (reference sequence). Naive CD8 isolation took CD45RO-negative cells positively selected for CCR7 and excluded terminally differentiated effector memory CD45RA+ cells. These data are taken from a study of shared clonotypes between healthy human individuals. TCRdb's table, derived via immunoSEQ multiplex PCR, lists solely in-frame clones and lacks some. This table holds hundreds of thousands of clones, about 96% found once.

Material: naive CD8+ T cells sorted from blood. V and J are TRBV7-9 and TRBJ2-5; 7 bases fit TRBD1. The receptor was isolated from a woman younger than 45 in good health. The CDR3 sequence is CASSIGQVGSETQYF. The CDR3 nucleotides read TGTGCCAGCAGCATTGGACAGGTCGGATCGGAGACCCAGTACTTC.